These 29 T cell receptor beta chains originate from one sample sequenced in a study of PD-1 blockade in mismatch repair-deficient tumors. Generated by immunoSEQ multiplex PCR, the TCRdb table keeps only in-frame clones and is missing some. Among roughly 120,000 clones listed, about 83% were seen once. The sequencing here drew on peripheral blood, taken approximately 60 weeks after starting pembrolizumab. The receptors were sampled from an adult with mismatch repair-deficient cancer.

The rearrangement links TRBV19 to TRBJ1-2; 7 nucleotides match TRBD1. This CDR3 region has 15 residues. In germline, CDR1 is LNHDA, CDR2 SQIVND (reference sequence). V was clipped by 5 bases and J by 4 bases; unmatched bases: 10. The CDR3 sequence: CASSDDRDRFYGYTF. Here the CDR3 DNA reads TGTGCCAGTAGTGACGACCGGGACAGATTCTATGGCTACACCTTC.

This rearrangement joins TRBV5-1 to TRBJ2-3, with TRBD2 matching 7 bases. J gave up 3 bases and V 6 bases, and 7 bases lay outside the gene matches. This CDR3 is 14 amino acids long. Germline-derived CDR1 and CDR2 are SGHRS and YFSETQ. The CDR3 sequence is CASKRRERTDTQYF. CDR3 DNA sequence: TGCGCCAGCAAGAGGCGGGAGCGAACAGATACGCAGTATTTT. Together with reference TRBV5-1 and TRBJ2-3, the CDR3 gives the full variable domain: KAGVTQTPRYLIKTRGQQVTLSCSPISGHRSVSWYQQTPGQGLQFLFEYFSETQRNKGNFPGRFSGRQFSNSRSEMNVSTLELGDSALYLCASKRRERTDTQYFGPGTRLTVL.

The chain employs TRBV7-9 and TRBJ2-7; D is unresolved. The CDR3 covers 15 residues. CDR1 SEHNR and CDR2 FQNEAQ come from the germline V gene (reference sequence). Deletions cut 6 bases from V and 0 bases from J, with 15 bases between. CDR3 coding DNA: TGTGCCAGCAGATCCGGGTCGTCCCGCTCCTACGAGCAGTACTTC. This translates into CASRSGSSRSYEQYF.

The chain is built from TRBV6-4 and TRBJ2-1; either TRBD1 or TRBD2 may supply D (5 bases each). CDR3 size: 14 residues. Trimming took off 5 bases at V and 5 bases at J, with 13 bases between the two ends. Germline V gene sequence: CDR1 MRHNA, CDR2 SNTAGT. The CDR3 protein is CASSMGTQNNEQFF. DNA for the CDR3: TGTGCCAGCAGTATGGGGACCCAAAACAATGAGCAGTTCTTC.

The rearrangement joins TRBV19 to TRBJ2-7; the match to TRBD1 covers 7 bases. This CDR3 has 14 amino acids. Germline CDR1 is LNHDA and CDR2 is SQIVND (reference sequence). V shed 3 bases and J 0 bases; nucleotides not matched to a gene: 2. The CDR3 sequence: CASSIRDSSYEQYF. Written as DNA, the CDR3 is TGTGCCAGTAGTATCCGGGACAGCTCCTACGAGCAGTACTTC.

With regard to this clone: Other DNA sequences from this sample encode an identical CDR3 as well. This chain links TRBV12-5 with TRBJ2-7; 9 nucleotides agree with TRBD1. Trimming at V came to 6 bases and at J to 2 bases, leaving 5 bases not matched to a gene. CDR1 is LGHNT, CDR2 FRNRAP, per germline. This CDR3 spans 14 amino acids. The CDR3 reads CASGPGQGPYEQYF. The CDR3 DNA reads as TGTGCTAGTGGACCGGGACAGGGACCCTACGAGCAGTACTTC.

The chain joins TRBV30 to TRBJ2-2; D uncertain. Per germline, CDR1 GTSNPN and CDR2 SVGIG (reference sequence). This CDR3 comprises 15 residues. Trimming pared 0 bases from V and 8 bases from J, leaving 16 bases between. Here the CDR3 reads CAWSVSQVLAGELFF. CDR3 bases: TGTGCCTGGAGTGTATCCCAAGTCTTGGCTGGGGAGCTGTTTTTT.

The rearrangement uses TRBV29-1 and TRBJ2-5; no firm D call. The CDR3 is made up of 12 amino acids. V was cut by 6 bases and J by 6 bases, with 14 bases left in between. Germline CDR1 SQVTM, CDR2 ANQGSEA. The CDR3 region has the DNA TGCAGCGTCGCCACAGAGAGGAAGACCCAGTACTTC. As protein: CSVATERKTQYF.

This chain connects TRBV7-8 to TRBJ2-2, with a tentative D call TRBD2 (7 bases). The V gene lost 1 base and the J gene lost 0 bases, with 18 bases spanning the gap. CDR1 is SGHVS and CDR2 is FQNEAQ in the germline V gene. The CDR3 contains 19 residues. DNA for the CDR3: TGTGCCAGCAGCTTAGATCTGAGGGGGGGGACTACGAACACCGGGGAGCTGTTTTTT. Its translation: CASSLDLRGGTTNTGELFF.

This clone was counted between two and nine times. The J gene is TRBJ2-7, the V gene TRBV19; 8 bases match TRBD2. CDR1 LNHDA and CDR2 SQIVND come from the germline V gene (reference sequence). The CDR3 totals 14 residues. V was pared by 7 bases and J by 4 bases, with 9 bases of the junction left unmatched. The DNA for the CDR3 is TGTGCCAGTACCCCGGGACTAGGGGCTTACGAGCAGTACTTC. Translating it yields CASTPGLGAYEQYF.

The V gene is TRBV10-3, the J gene TRBJ1-5, with D unresolved. The CDR3 sequence is 12 residues long. CDR1 is ENHRY, CDR2 SYGVKD, per germline. Trimming cost V 3 bases and J 1 base, with 1 base left between them. The CDR3 protein is CAISESNQPQHF. The CDR3 coding sequence is TGTGCCATCAGTGAAAGCAATCAGCCCCAGCATTTT.

The chain combines TRBV7-9 with TRBJ2-5; D uncertain. Trimming removed 4 bases at V and 6 bases at J, with 6 bases between. The CDR3 has 11 amino acids. Germline V gene sequence: CDR1 SEHNR, CDR2 FQNEAQ (reference sequence). This chain's CDR3 is CASSSQKTQYF. The CDR3 DNA sequence: TGTGCCAGCAGCTCCCAGAAGACCCAGTACTTC.

This clone was detected a few times. The chain's CDR3 is CASSEGQGPEQYF. In DNA form, the CDR3 reads TGTGCCAGCAGTGAGGGACAGGGTCCCGAGCAGTACTTC. The chain carries TRBV25-1 and TRBJ2-7; 9 nucleotides match TRBD1. The J segment lost 6 bases and the V segment lost 3 bases, leaving 3 bases of the junction unmatched. The CDR3 extends over 13 amino acids. Germline values: CDR1 MGHDK, CDR2 SYGVNS.

The chain combines TRBV11-2 with TRBJ1-5; D unresolved. Trimming cost V 5 bases and J 4 bases, with 6 bases left between them. The CDR3 spans 12 residues. Germline V gene sequence: CDR1 SGHAT, CDR2 FQNNGV. The CDR3 region is CASSQWNQPQHF. The DNA for the CDR3 is TGTGCCAGCAGCCAATGGAATCAGCCCCAGCATTTT.

Only a few counts were recorded for this clone. The rearrangement joins TRBV15 to TRBJ2-2, with 10 positions matching TRBD2. This CDR3 is built from 15 residues. After removal of 8 bases from V and 3 bases from J, the junction contained 6 bases not matched to a gene. In germline, CDR1 is LNHNV, CDR2 YYDKDF (reference sequence). The CDR3 DNA reads as TGTGCCACCGCTAGCGGGAGTGGCGACACCGGGGAGCTGTTTTTT. It encodes CATASGSGDTGELFF. The variable domain in full, completed from reference TRBV15 and TRBJ2-2, reads DAMVIQNPRYQVTQFGKPVTLSCSQTLNHNVMYWYQQKSSQAPKLLFHYYDKDFNNEADTPDNFQSRRPNTSFCFLDIRSPGLGDTAMYLCATASGSGDTGELFFGEGSRLTVL.

DNA for the CDR3: TGTGCCAGCAGCCCAGGGGGAACAGGCGGCTACACCTTC. Encoded protein: CASSPGGTGGYTF. This chain links TRBV14 with TRBJ1-2, with 7 nucleotides matching TRBD1. The germline CDR1 and CDR2 sequences are SGHDN and FVKESK. There are 13 residues in the CDR3. The trim removed 4 bases at V and 8 bases at J, leaving 7 bases unmatched. The full variable domain, in which reference TRBV14 and TRBJ1-2 provide the parts outside the CDR3, is EAGVTQFPSHSVIEKGQTVTLRCDPISGHDNLYWYRRVMGKEIKFLLHFVKESKQDESGMPNNRFLAERTGGTYSTLKVQPAELEDSGVYFCASSPGGTGGYTFGSGTRLTVV.

The rearrangement links TRBV18 to TRBJ2-2; perhaps TRBD2 as D (5 bases). The ends were cut back, 6 bases at V and 6 bases at J, with 17 bases in the middle. CDR1 and CDR2 from the germline V gene are KGHSH and LQKENI. The CDR3 covers 15 residues. The CDR3 nucleotides read TGTGCCAGCTCCCGGACGCAATTGGAGGCCGGGGAGCTGTTTTTT. Translation: CASSRTQLEAGELFF. The full variable domain, its missing parts supplied by reference TRBV18 and TRBJ2-2, is NAGVMQNPRHLVRRRGQEARLRCSPMKGHSHVYWYRQLPEEGLKFMVYLQKENIIDESGMPKERFSAEFPKEGPSILRIQQVVRGDSAAYFCASSRTQLEAGELFFGEGSRLTVL.

This clone was seen a single time. This rearrangement joins TRBV11-2 to TRBJ1-2; 9 nucleotides agree with TRBD1. The J segment lost 5 bases and the V segment lost 5 bases, leaving 9 bases of the junction unmatched. The germline V gene encodes CDR1 SGHAT and CDR2 FQNNGV. The CDR3 covers 15 residues. CDR3: CASSPRRDREYGYTF. The CDR3 DNA reads TGTGCCAGCAGCCCCCGCCGGGACAGGGAATATGGCTACACCTTC.

The J gene is TRBJ2-1, the V gene TRBV27; 13 bases agree with TRBD2. V gave up 0 bases and J gave up 6 bases; unmatched junction bases: 2. Germline V CDR1 and CDR2: MNHEY, SMNVEV (reference sequence). The CDR3 sequence is 16 residues long. The CDR3 spells CASSLSGTSGINEQFF. The CDR3 region has the DNA TGTGCCAGCAGTTTATCCGGGACTAGCGGGATCAATGAGCAGTTCTTC.

Regarding this clone: At one of its ends the junction is not consistent with the germline gene, which may arise from a read error. The chain joins TRBV7-2 to TRBJ2-3, with a tentative D call TRBD1 (8 bases). This CDR3 comprises 10 residues. CDR1 is SGHTA, CDR2 FQGNSA, per germline. CDR3 DNA: TGTGCCAGCAGCGAAACAGGGGGGGATTTT. It translates to CASSETGGDF.

This chain joins TRBV7-9 and TRBJ2-1; 10 bases fit TRBD1. Looked up from germline, CDR1 is SEHNR and CDR2 is FQNEAQ (reference sequence). This CDR3 spans 15 amino acids. V was clipped by 2 bases and J by 8 bases; unmatched bases: 6. The DNA of the CDR3 is TGTGCCAGCAGCTTAAGGGACAGGGGAGTCCATGAGCAGTTCTTC. Its translation: CASSLRDRGVHEQFF.

The chain couples TRBV11-3 to TRBJ2-7; D remains ambiguous. The CDR3 is 12 residues long. The V gene lost 0 bases and the J gene lost 6 bases, with 6 bases spanning the gap. Germline lookup yields CDR1 SGHNT and CDR2 YENEEA. For the CDR3, the DNA is TGTGCCAGCAGCTTAGATAGGTTCGAGCAGTACTTC. This sequence encodes CASSLDRFEQYF.

V usage is TRBV27 and J usage is TRBJ1-1; unclear D gene. Trimming pared 5 bases from V and 0 bases from J, leaving 13 bases between. Germline V gene data show CDR1 as MNHEY and CDR2 as SMNVEV (reference sequence). CDR3 length: 15 residues. CDR3 in DNA: TGTGCCAGCAGTCCTTTTAGGAATATGAACACTGAAGCTTTCTTT. The encoded protein is CASSPFRNMNTEAFF.

This clone was found a few times. The chain joins TRBV6-5 to TRBJ1-5; 10 nucleotides align to TRBD1. The germline V gene encodes CDR1 MNHEY and CDR2 SVGAGI. The CDR3 is 14 residues long. Trimming at V came to 5 bases and at J to 8 bases, leaving 6 bases not matched to a gene. CDR3 sequence: CASSRQGAQEPQHF. The CDR3 DNA follows: TGTGCCAGCAGTCGACAGGGGGCCCAGGAGCCCCAGCATTTT.

The chain combines TRBV4-1 with TRBJ2-4, with TRBD2 identical over 11 bases. Germline assignment: CDR1 MGHRA and CDR2 YSYEKL. This CDR3 is built from 19 residues. V was pared by 3 bases and J by 0 bases, with 10 bases of the junction left unmatched. CDR3 nucleotides: TGCGCCAGCAGCCACGGAGTACTAGCGGGAGAGCTAGCCAAAAACATTCAGTACTTC. This translates into CASSHGVLAGELAKNIQYF.

The chain links TRBV5-6 to TRBJ1-2; D uncertain. Germline values: CDR1 SGHDT, CDR2 YYEEEE. The V end was cut by 1 base, the J end by 3 bases, with 7 bases between. The CDR3 has 13 amino acids. The CDR3 sequence: CASSLSPDYGYTF. DNA of the CDR3: TGTGCCAGCAGCTTGTCGCCTGACTATGGCTACACCTTC.

The chain recombines TRBV4-2 with TRBJ2-1; 11 bases align to TRBD2. CDR3 length equals 16 residues. Germline assignment: CDR1 LGHNA and CDR2 YNFKEQ. The J segment lost 6 bases and the V segment lost 4 bases, leaving 8 bases of the junction unmatched. CDR3 region: CASSLPTSGAGNEQFF. The CDR3, as DNA: TGTGCCAGCAGCCTACCGACTAGCGGGGCGGGCAATGAGCAGTTCTTC.

The genes are TRBV7-6 and TRBJ1-5; D is undetermined. Trimming took 4 bases from V and 7 from J, leaving 11 bases between them. Germline CDR1 and CDR2: SGHVS and FNYEAQ. CDR3 length: 13 amino acids. CDR3: CASSSRHGQPQHF. CDR3 coding DNA: TGTGCCAGCAGCTCCAGGCACGGCCAGCCCCAGCATTTT. Looking up the rest from reference TRBV7-6 and TRBJ1-5 gives the full variable domain: GAGVSQSPRYKVTKRGQDVALRCDPISGHVSLYWYRQALGQGPEFLTYFNYEAQQDKSGLPNDRFSAERPEGSISTLTIQRTEQRDSAMYRCASSSRHGQPQHFGDGTRLSIL.

The V gene is TRBV6-1, the J gene TRBJ2-5; 7 bases agree with TRBD2. The CDR3 consists of 15 residues. The germline gives CDR1 MNHNS, CDR2 SASEGT. J lost 2 bases, V lost 5 bases, and 8 bases had no gene match. Here the CDR3 reads CASSSWTSGQETQYF. The DNA for the CDR3 is TGTGCCAGCAGTTCCTGGACTAGTGGACAAGAGACCCAGTACTTC.